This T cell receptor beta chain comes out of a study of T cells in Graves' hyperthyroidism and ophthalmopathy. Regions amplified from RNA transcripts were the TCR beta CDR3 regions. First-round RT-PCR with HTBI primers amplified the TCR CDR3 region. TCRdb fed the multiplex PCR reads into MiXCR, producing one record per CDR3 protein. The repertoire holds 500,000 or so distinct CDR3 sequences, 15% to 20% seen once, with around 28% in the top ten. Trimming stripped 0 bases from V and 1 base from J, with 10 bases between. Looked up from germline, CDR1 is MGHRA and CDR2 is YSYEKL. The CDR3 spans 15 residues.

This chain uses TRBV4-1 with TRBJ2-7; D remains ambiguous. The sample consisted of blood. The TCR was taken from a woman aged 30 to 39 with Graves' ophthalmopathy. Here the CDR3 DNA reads TGCGCCAGCAGCCAAGACGGTCGGCCGTCCTACGAGCAGTACTTC. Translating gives CASSQDGRPSYEQYF.